This paragraph covers one TCR beta chain sequence. Its antigen is currently unknown. The UMIs carried a 6-nucleotide sample barcode, and they were added by template switching. Reprocessing the 5' RACE reads, TCRdb reports a single entry for every CDR3 protein and omits DNA. In total, the table holds over 150,000 distinct CDR3 sequences. Germline V gives CDR1 DFQATT, CDR2 SNEGSKA (reference sequence). The CDR3 runs 16 residues. This specimen belongs to a study of monozygotic twins with inflammatory bowel disease. Study findings and constraints: Discrimination among different T cell subtypes was not achievable.

The chain links TRBV20-1 to TRBJ1-5; TCRdb's D gene call, TRBD1, goes unchecked for lack of DNA. Sample: blood. The receptor was isolated from a human donor with ulcerative colitis or Crohn's disease, or a healthy co-twin of an affected twin (not recorded which). The CDR3 loop reads CSARSGPGQDPRAQHF.